This entry lists 22 T cell receptor beta chains sequenced from one sample in a study of cytomegalovirus exposure and HLA in healthy donors. The PCR contained 60 Vbeta and 13 Jbeta primers. Produced via immunoSEQ multiplex PCR; TCRdb's table is partial and in-frame only. Counted here are fewer than 200,000 clones, almost 80% occurring once; the ten biggest clones make up around 1.3%. The sequencing input was PBMCs. These receptors all come from a woman aged 45-60 years in good health and CMV-seronegative.

The V gene is TRBV4-3, the J gene TRBJ1-5; unclear D gene. This CDR3 contains 15 residues. Trimming left V 0 bases short and J 4 bases short, with 10 bases between. Germline V lookup: CDR1 LGHNA, CDR2 YSLEER. Here the CDR3 reads CASSQDLQVNQPQHF. In DNA, the CDR3 is TGCGCCAGCAGCCAAGACCTCCAGGTGAATCAGCCCCAGCATTTT.

V is TRBV6-1 and J is TRBJ1-2; D unresolved. CDR3 length equals 12 residues. Trimming took 8 bases from V and 4 from J, leaving 11 bases between them. Germline V gives CDR1 MNHNS, CDR2 SASEGT. The CDR3 reads CASEVSAYGYTF. As DNA, the CDR3 is TGTGCCAGCGAGGTCAGCGCCTATGGCTACACCTTC.

This rearrangement joins TRBV7-2 to TRBJ2-7; 7 positions agree with TRBD1. Germline assignment: CDR1 SGHTA and CDR2 FQGNSA. The CDR3 loop spans 14 amino acids. V shed 6 bases, J shed 3 bases, and the junction held 8 bases outside the gene matches. CDR3 sequence: CASRRQGEVYEQYF. CDR3 nucleotides: TGTGCCAGCAGAAGACAGGGAGAAGTCTACGAGCAGTACTTC. The full variable domain, in which reference TRBV7-2 and TRBJ2-7 provide the parts outside the CDR3, is GAGVSQSPSNKVTEKGKDVELRCDPISGHTALYWYRQSLGQGLEFLIYFQGNSAPDKSGLPSDRFSAERTGGSVSTLTIQRTQQEDSAVYLCASRRQGEVYEQYFGPGTRLTVT.

This clone appeared once. This rearrangement joins TRBV28 to TRBJ2-7, with D tentatively TRBD2 (5 bases). V lost 7 bases and J lost 0, with 19 bases in between. The CDR3 length is 16 residues. Per germline, CDR1 MDHEN and CDR2 SYDVKM. The CDR3 coding sequence is TGTGCCAGCACCGCCTTCTTAGCGTTTAGCTCCTACGAGCAGTACTTC. Translation: CASTAFLAFSSYEQYF.

This clone occurred many times. This sequence joins TRBV10-3 and TRBJ2-1; D may be TRBD2 (5 bases). The CDR3 runs to 15 residues. Germline V lookup: CDR1 ENHRY, CDR2 SYGVKD. Deletions cut 7 bases from V and 0 bases from J, with 13 bases between. CDR3 in DNA: TGTGCCATCATTGGTTCGGGGAGCTCCTACAATGAGCAGTTCTTC. This translates into CAIIGSGSSYNEQFF.

The chain recombines TRBV10-2 with TRBJ2-7; 7 bases map to TRBD2. The V segment lost 7 bases and the J segment 3 bases; nucleotides outside the gene matches: 6. CDR3 length equals 13 residues. Germline lookup yields CDR1 WSHSY and CDR2 SAAADI. The CDR3 DNA is TGCGCCAGCATAAGCGGGGAACACTACGAGCAGTACTTC. Amino acid sequence: CASISGEHYEQYF.

The chain joins TRBV25-1 to TRBJ1-2; tentative D call: TRBD1 (6 bases). The CDR3 totals 14 residues. V was trimmed by 4 bases and J by 2 bases, leaving 11 bases between them. CDR1 is MGHDK, CDR2 SYGVNS, per germline. The chain's CDR3 is CASSGTVINYGYTF. CDR3 DNA sequence: TGTGCCAGCAGTGGGACAGTGATAAACTATGGCTACACCTTC.

V gene TRBV19 combines with J gene TRBJ1-1, with 12 bases matching TRBD1. V trimming: 7 bases; J trimming: 6 bases; junction bases outside the gene matches: 9. The CDR3 consists of 15 residues. The germline CDR1 and CDR2 sequences are LNHDA and SQIVND (reference sequence). The CDR3 sequence: CASTIPGTGGPEAFF. The CDR3 nucleotides are TGTGCCAGTACCATTCCGGGGACAGGGGGCCCTGAAGCTTTCTTT.

The rearrangement joins TRBV4-2 to TRBJ1-2, with a weak D call TRBD1 (6 bases). This CDR3 comprises 14 residues. The germline V gene has CDR1 LGHNA and CDR2 YNFKEQ. V lost 5 bases to trimming and J lost 5 bases, with 15 bases between them. CDR3 nucleotide sequence: TGTGCCAGCAGCTTGCAGGGGTCCCCTTATGGCTACACCTTC. Amino acid sequence: CASSLQGSPYGYTF.

The chain recombines TRBV4-1 with TRBJ2-7; D unclear. Germline V gene lookup returns CDR1 MGHRA and CDR2 YSYEKL. Between the trimmed V and J ends, which lost 0 bases and 3 bases, there was a span of 18 bases. This CDR3 is built from 17 residues. CDR3 amino acids: CASSQESRFLTNYEQYF. CDR3 sequence (DNA): TGCGCCAGCAGCCAAGAGTCCAGGTTCCTAACCAACTACGAGCAGTACTTC.

This chain links TRBV11-2 with TRBJ2-7; TRBD1 matches 7 bases. The CDR3 loop spans 15 amino acids. With V trimmed by 2 bases and J by 0 bases, 4 bases remained unmatched. The germline V gene has CDR1 SGHAT and CDR2 FQNNGV. This CDR3 is CASSLLGQVSYEQYF. Written as DNA, the CDR3 is TGTGCCAGCAGCTTACTAGGACAGGTCTCCTACGAGCAGTACTTC.

V gene TRBV6-5 combines with J gene TRBJ2-1; TRBD2 aligns across 7 bases. The germline gives CDR1 MNHEY, CDR2 SVGAGI. This CDR3 comprises 15 residues. V shed 6 bases and J 6 bases; nucleotides not matched to a gene: 11. The CDR3 loop reads CASRTGTKVSNEQFF. For the CDR3, the DNA is TGTGCCAGCAGAACCGGGACTAAGGTATCCAATGAGCAGTTCTTC.

The V call is TRBV6-1, the J call TRBJ1-6, with D perhaps TRBD1 (6 bases). Trimming removed 4 bases from V and 6 bases from J, with 22 bases in between. The CDR3 is 18 amino acids. Germline CDR1 MNHNS, CDR2 SASEGT. The CDR3 protein is CASSGKGGTTGFNSPLHF. The CDR3 DNA follows: TGTGCCAGCAGTGGAAAAGGGGGGACTACAGGGTTTAATTCACCCCTCCACTTT.

This clone was seen just once. This chain connects TRBV6-5 to TRBJ2-3; D is ambiguous. In germline, CDR1 is MNHEY, CDR2 SVGAGI. Trimming removed 6 bases from V and 5 bases from J, with 18 bases in between. The CDR3 length is 15 residues. The CDR3 DNA sequence: TGTGCCAGCAGGCCTAACAAATTGAGGCGAGATACGCAGTATTTT. Protein sequence: CASRPNKLRRDTQYF.

Comments on this clone: Germline and junction disagree at one end, which may indicate a read error. This same CDR3 is encoded by further DNA sequences in the sample. The chain combines TRBV6-5 with TRBJ2-7; TRBD1 matches at 8 bases. Germline V gives CDR1 MNHEY, CDR2 SVGAGI. The CDR3 sequence is 15 residues long. The CDR3: CASSRRGQGIYEQYF. The CDR3 coding sequence is TGTGCCAGCAGTCGCAGAGGACAGGGAATCTACGAGCAGTACTTT.

This clone was recorded once. J is TRBJ2-3 and V is TRBV11-2; 9 nucleotides match TRBD2. The CDR3 covers 17 residues. CDR1 and CDR2 (germline): SGHAT, FQNNGV. The V segment lost 2 bases and the J segment 2 bases; nucleotides outside the gene matches: 8. The CDR3 DNA sequence: TGTGCCAGCAGCTTAAGGCTAGCGGGGAAAGTCACAGATACGCAGTATTTT. This encodes CASSLRLAGKVTDTQYF.

J is TRBJ2-5 and V is TRBV27, with 7 bases lining up with TRBD2. Trimming removed 2 bases from V and 5 bases from J; junction bases left unmatched: 8. The CDR3 length is 15 residues. Germline V gene data show CDR1 as MNHEY and CDR2 as SMNVEV (reference sequence). CDR3 amino acids: CASSLRAPGRETQYF. The CDR3 DNA reads TGTGCCAGCAGTTTACGGGCCCCCGGGAGGGAGACCCAGTACTTC.

The rearrangement joins TRBV10-2 to TRBJ2-5; TRBD1 matches at 8 bases. Per the germline V gene, CDR1 is WSHSY and CDR2 is SAAADI. The CDR3 runs to 15 residues. Trimming at V came to 7 bases and at J to 0 bases, leaving 7 bases not matched to a gene. CDR3 sequence: CASNSGTGHQETQYF. The CDR3 DNA sequence: TGCGCCAGCAACTCGGGGACAGGCCACCAAGAGACCCAGTACTTC.

The chain uses TRBV5-4 and TRBJ2-1; 13 nucleotides line up with TRBD2. J gave up 7 bases and V 4 bases, and 11 bases lay outside the gene matches. CDR1 SGHNT and CDR2 YYREEE come from the germline V gene (reference sequence). The CDR3 loop spans 17 amino acids. CDR3: CASSTKTSGRAGNEQFF. CDR3 in DNA: TGTGCCAGCAGCACCAAAACTAGCGGGAGGGCCGGGAATGAGCAGTTCTTC.

With respect to this clone: At one boundary the junction diverges from the germline segment, which might be a read error. This chain connects TRBV7-9 to TRBJ2-7; the D is unclear. The length of the CDR3 is 12 residues. The germline gives CDR1 SEHNR, CDR2 FQNEAQ (reference sequence). The CDR3 is CSSSDGLYEQYF. The CDR3 DNA sequence: TGTTCCAGCAGCGATGGCCTCTACGAGCAGTACTTC.

The rearrangement uses TRBV7-9 and TRBJ1-1; D unresolved. The V gene lost 7 bases and the J gene lost 5 bases, with 11 bases spanning the gap. The CDR3 is 12 amino acids. Germline V gives CDR1 SEHNR, CDR2 FQNEAQ (reference sequence). CDR3 sequence (DNA): TGTGCCAGCACCGTAAGAGGGACTGAAGCTTTCTTT. Its protein product is CASTVRGTEAFF.

This clone appeared a few times. This rearrangement joins TRBV28 to TRBJ1-4, with D unresolved. V was shortened by 6 bases and J by 4 bases, with 15 bases between the two germline ends. CDR1 and CDR2 from the germline V gene are MDHEN and SYDVKM. The CDR3 has 15 residues. CDR3 amino acids: CASRSRGFLNEKLFF. The CDR3 nucleotides read TGTGCCAGCAGATCGAGAGGGTTCCTTAATGAAAAACTGTTTTTT. The full variable domain, its missing parts supplied by reference TRBV28 and TRBJ1-4, is DVKVTQSSRYLVKRTGEKVFLECVQDMDHENMFWYRQDPGLGLRLIYFSYDVKMKEKGDIPEGYSVSREKKERFSLILESASTNQTSMYLCASRSRGFLNEKLFFGSGTQLSVL.